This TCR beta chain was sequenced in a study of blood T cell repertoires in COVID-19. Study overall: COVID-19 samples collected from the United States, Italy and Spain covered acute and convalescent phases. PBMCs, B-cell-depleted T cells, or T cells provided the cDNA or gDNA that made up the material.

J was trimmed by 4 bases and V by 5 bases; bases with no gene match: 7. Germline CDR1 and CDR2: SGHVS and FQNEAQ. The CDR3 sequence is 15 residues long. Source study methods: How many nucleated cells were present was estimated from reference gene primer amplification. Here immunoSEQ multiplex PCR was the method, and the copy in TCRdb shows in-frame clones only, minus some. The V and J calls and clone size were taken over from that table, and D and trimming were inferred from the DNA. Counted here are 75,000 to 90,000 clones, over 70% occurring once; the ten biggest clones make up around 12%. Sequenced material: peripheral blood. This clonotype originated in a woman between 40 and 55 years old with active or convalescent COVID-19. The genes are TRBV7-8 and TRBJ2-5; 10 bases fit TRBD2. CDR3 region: CASSATGTSAETQYF. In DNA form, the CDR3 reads TGTGCCAGCAGCGCCACCGGGACTAGCGCAGAGACCCAGTACTTC.